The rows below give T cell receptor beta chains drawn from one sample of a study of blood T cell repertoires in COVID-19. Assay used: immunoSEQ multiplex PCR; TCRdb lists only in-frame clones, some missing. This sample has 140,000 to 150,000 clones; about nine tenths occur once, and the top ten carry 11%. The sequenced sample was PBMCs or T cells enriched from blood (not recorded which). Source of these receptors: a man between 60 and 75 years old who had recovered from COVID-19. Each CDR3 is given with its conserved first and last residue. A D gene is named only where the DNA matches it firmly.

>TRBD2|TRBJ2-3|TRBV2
CASSWPGGTSTDTQYF
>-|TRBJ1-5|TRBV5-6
CASSSWQAQPQHF
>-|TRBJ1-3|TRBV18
CASSPRDFGNTIYF
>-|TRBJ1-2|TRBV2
CASSYNYGYTF
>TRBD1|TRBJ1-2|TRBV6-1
CASSEGQGGYGYTF
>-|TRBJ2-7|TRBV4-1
CASSQEGAGISEQYF
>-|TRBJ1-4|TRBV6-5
CASSYDREKLFF
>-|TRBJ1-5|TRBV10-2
CASSERYDSGGHNQPQHF
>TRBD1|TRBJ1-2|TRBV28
CASSLEDRVGYTF
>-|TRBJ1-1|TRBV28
CASRRPRGMNTEAFF
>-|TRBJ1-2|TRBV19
CASSQRGRRGGYTF
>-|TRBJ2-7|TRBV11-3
CASSRRQRYEQYF
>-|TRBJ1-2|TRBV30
CAWSEQGYGYTF
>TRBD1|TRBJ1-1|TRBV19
CASSTATGGRAEAFF
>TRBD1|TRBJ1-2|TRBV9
CASSAGQGLNYGYTF
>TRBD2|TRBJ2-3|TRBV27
CASSGTSLFTDTQYF
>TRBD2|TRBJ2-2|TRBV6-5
CASSGRIAGGELFF
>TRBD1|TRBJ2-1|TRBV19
CASSSSWDSYNEQFF
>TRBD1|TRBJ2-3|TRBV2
CASRNRDRNLASTDTQYF
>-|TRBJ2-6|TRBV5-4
CASSAGSNVLTF
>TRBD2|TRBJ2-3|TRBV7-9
CASSPWTSADTDTQYF
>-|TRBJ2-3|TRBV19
CASSRSSGPDTQYF
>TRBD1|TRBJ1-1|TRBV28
CASSLLAGGERFEAFF
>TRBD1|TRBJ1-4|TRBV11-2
CASSPTGQGLRVDEKLFF
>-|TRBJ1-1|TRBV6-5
CASSYNPAGQAFF
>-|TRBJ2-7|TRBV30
CAWKGRGSYEQYF
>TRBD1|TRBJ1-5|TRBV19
CASTKIQGSNQPQHF
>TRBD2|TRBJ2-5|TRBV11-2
CASSSRSGRDGRTQYF
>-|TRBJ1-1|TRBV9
CASSERAFF
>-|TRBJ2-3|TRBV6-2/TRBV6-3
CASSYLTGYSDTQYF
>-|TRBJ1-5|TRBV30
CAWSIGTYVNQPQHF
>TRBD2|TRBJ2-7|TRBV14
CASSQVAGDCEQYF
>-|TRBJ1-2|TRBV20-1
CSLSNYGYTF
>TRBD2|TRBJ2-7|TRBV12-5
CASGLVPGLAGSYEQYF
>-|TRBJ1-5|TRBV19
CASSIKLGGRSNQPQHF
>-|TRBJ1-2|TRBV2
CASSEAPGSGYTF
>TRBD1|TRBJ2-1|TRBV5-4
CASPSDRDSYNEQFF
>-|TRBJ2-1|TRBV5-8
CASSLDQGGHNEQFF
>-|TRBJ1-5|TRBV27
CASSSGIFNQPQHF
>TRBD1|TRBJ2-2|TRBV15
CATSRSMGQGAAGELFF
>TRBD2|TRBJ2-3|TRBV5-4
CASSRGLAEEGTQYF
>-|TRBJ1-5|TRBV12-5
CASERGRQPQHF
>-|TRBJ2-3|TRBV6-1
CASSEVLAASTDTQYF
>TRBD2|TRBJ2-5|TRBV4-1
CASSQGTGTSGRETQYF
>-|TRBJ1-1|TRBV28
CASSLPRSMNTEAFF
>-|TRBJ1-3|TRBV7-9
CASTILGNTIYF
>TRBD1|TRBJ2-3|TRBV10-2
CASKGQGTDTQYF
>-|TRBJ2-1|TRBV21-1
CASIQGLARKQFF
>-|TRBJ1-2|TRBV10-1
CASSELSYGGYTF
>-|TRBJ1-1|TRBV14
CASSPNTGGGGPEAFF
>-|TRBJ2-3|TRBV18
CASSPLAAFGSTDTQYF
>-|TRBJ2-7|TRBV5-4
CASRPTPAAYEQYF
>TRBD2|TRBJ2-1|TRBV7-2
CASSQTSATYNEQFF
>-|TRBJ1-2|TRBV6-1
CASSEYRGGYTF
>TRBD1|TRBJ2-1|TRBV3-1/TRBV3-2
CASSPRQGRYNEQFF
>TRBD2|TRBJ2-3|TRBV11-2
CASSTITPGTSSKGGTQYF
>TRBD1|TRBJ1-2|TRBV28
CASSFRGRGLGYGYTF
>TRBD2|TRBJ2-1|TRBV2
CASTRTSGSWEQFF